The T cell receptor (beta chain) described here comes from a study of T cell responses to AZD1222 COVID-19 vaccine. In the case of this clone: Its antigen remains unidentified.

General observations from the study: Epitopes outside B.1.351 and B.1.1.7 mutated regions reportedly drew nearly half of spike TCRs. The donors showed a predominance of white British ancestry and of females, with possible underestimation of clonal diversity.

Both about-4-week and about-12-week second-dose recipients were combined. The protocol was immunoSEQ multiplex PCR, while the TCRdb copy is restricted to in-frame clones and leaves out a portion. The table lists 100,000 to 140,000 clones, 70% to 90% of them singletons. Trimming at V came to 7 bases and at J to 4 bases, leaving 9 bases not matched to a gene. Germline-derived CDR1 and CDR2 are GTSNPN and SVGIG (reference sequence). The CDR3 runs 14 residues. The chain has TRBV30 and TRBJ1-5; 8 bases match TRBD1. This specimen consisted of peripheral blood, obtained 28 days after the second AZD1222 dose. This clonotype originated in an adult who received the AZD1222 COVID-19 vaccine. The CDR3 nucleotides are TGTGCCTACAACCAGGGGGCGCAGAATCAGCCCCAGCATTTT. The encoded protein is CAYNQGAQNQPQHF.